This paragraph covers one T cell receptor beta chain sequence. Source study methods: Amplification of reference gene primers was used by the study to estimate nucleated cell counts. The assay was immunoSEQ multiplex PCR, and TCRdb's table has in-frame clones only and misses some. V, J and clone size are those of that table, while D and trimming were read from the DNA. The sample yields around 300,000 clones, 85% seen once. These data originate in a study of blood T cell repertoires in COVID-19. V shed 1 base, J shed 2 bases, and the junction held 3 bases outside the gene matches. Looked up from germline, CDR1 is SGHNT and CDR2 is YENEEA. The CDR3 is 15 residues long.

V usage is TRBV11-3 and J usage is TRBJ2-3, with 7 bases identical to TRBD1. The source of this sequence is a human donor in a cohort sampled during active COVID-19. The sample was peripheral blood. The CDR3 loop is CASSLGDSNTDTQYF. The CDR3 DNA reads TGTGCCAGCAGCTTAGGGGACAGTAACACAGATACGCAGTATTTT.